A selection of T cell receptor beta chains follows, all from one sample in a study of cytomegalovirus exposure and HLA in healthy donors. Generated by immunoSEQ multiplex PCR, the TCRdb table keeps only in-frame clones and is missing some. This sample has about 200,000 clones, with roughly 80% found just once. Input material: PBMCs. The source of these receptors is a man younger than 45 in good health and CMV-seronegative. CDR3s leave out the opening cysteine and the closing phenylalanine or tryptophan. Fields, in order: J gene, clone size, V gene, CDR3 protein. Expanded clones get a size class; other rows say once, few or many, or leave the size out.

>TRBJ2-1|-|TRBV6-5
ASRTDRGTYNEQF
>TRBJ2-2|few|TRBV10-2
ASSGTGDTGELF
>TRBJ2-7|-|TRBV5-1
ASSLPGGGSREQY
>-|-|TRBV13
ASSRPGDYEQY
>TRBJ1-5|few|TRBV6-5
ASSLGAGGNQPQH
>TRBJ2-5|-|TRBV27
ASSLGLAPETQY
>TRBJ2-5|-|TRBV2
ASSDTVGFPGETQY
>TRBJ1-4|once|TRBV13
ASSLGQAEKLF
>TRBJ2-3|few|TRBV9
ASSTGLADRTDTQY
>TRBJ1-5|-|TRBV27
ASSLVAGTGIHQPQH
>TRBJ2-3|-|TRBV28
ASSPHRGLRTDTQY
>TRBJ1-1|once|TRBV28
ASSLGGNTEAF
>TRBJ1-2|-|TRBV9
ASSVEGQGRYT
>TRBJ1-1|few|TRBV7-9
ASGRVEAF
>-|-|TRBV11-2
ASSLDGEPDYEQY
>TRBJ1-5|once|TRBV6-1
ASSETQRNQPQH
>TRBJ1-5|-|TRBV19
ATQTGTGTTFNQPQH